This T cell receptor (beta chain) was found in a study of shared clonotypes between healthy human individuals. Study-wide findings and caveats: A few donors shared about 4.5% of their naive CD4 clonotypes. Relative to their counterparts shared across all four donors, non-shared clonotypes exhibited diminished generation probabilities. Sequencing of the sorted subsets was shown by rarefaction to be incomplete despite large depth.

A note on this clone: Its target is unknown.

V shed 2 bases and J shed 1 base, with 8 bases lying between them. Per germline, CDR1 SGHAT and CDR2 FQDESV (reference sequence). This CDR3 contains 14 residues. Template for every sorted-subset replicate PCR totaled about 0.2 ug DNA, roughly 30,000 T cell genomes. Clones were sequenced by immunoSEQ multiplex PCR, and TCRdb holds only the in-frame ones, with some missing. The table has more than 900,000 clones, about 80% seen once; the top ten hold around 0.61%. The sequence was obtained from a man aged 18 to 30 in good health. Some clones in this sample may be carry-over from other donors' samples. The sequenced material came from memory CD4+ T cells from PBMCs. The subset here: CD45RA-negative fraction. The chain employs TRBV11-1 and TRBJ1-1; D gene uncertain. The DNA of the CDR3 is TGTGCCAGCAGCTTATACTCGGGGAACACTGAAGCTTTCTTT. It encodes CASSLYSGNTEAFF. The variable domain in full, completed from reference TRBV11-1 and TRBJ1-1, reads EAEVAQSPRYKITEKSQAVAFWCDPISGHATLYWYRQILGQGPELLVQFQDESVVDDSQLPKDRFSAERLKGVDSTLKIQPAELGDSAMYLCASSLYSGNTEAFFGQGTRLTVV.